The rows below give T cell receptor beta chains drawn from one sample of a study of blood T cell repertoires in COVID-19. The method was immunoSEQ multiplex PCR; TCRdb's version includes in-frame clones alone and lacks a portion of them. Of 35,000 to 45,000 clones detected, approximately 90% appear once; the ten largest clones hold 20% to 25%. Specimen: peripheral blood. These TCRs come from a man aged 60 to 69 with acute or convalescent COVID-19. CDR3s include the opening cysteine and the closing phenylalanine or tryptophan. The order of the fields is D gene, clone size, J gene, V gene, CDR3 DNA, CDR3 protein. A D gene is named only where the DNA matches it firmly. The size of a clone is reported for some rows only, either as once, few or many, or as a class for expanded clones.

d_call: TRBD2
clone_size: NA
j_call: TRBJ2-3
v_call: TRBV6-5
cdr3_nt: TGTGCCAGCATAGGACTAGCGGCAGATACGCAGTATTTT
cdr3_aa: CASIGLAADTQYF

d_call: TRBD1
clone_size: NA
j_call: TRBJ2-7
v_call: TRBV28
cdr3_nt: TGTGCCAGCAACAGACAGGGGGCAACATACGAGCAGTACTTC
cdr3_aa: CASNRQGATYEQYF

d_call: TRBD2
clone_size: NA
j_call: TRBJ2-7
v_call: TRBV7-8
cdr3_nt: TGTGCCAGCAGCCCGGGACTAAAATACGAGCAGTACTTC
cdr3_aa: CASSPGLKYEQYF

d_call: TRBD2
clone_size: NA
j_call: TRBJ2-1
v_call: TRBV11-2
cdr3_nt: TGTGCCAGCAGCTTAGACGGCCTAGCGGGGGGCGAGCAGTTCTTC
cdr3_aa: CASSLDGLAGGEQFF

d_call: NA
clone_size: NA
j_call: TRBJ1-2
v_call: TRBV27
cdr3_nt: TGTGCCAGCAGTTTCCCAGGGTTCTATGGCTACACCTTC
cdr3_aa: CASSFPGFYGYTF

d_call: TRBD1
clone_size: NA
j_call: TRBJ1-5
v_call: TRBV2
cdr3_nt: TGTGCCAGCAGTTATACAGGGGGGGACCAGCCCCAGCATTTT
cdr3_aa: CASSYTGGDQPQHF

d_call: NA
clone_size: NA
j_call: TRBJ2-5
v_call: TRBV5-5
cdr3_nt: TGTGCCAGCAGCTTGCAGTACCAAGAGACCCAGTACTTC
cdr3_aa: CASSLQYQETQYF

d_call: NA
clone_size: NA
j_call: TRBJ1-1
v_call: TRBV29-1
cdr3_nt: TGCAGCGTAACAGACCAAGACACTGAAGCTTTCTTT
cdr3_aa: CSVTDQDTEAFF

d_call: NA
clone_size: NA
j_call: TRBJ2-3
v_call: TRBV6-2/TRBV6-3
cdr3_nt: TGTGCCAGCAGTTACTGGGGGGTTGTAACAGATACGCAGTATTTT
cdr3_aa: CASSYWGVVTDTQYF

d_call: TRBD2
clone_size: NA
j_call: TRBJ2-5
v_call: TRBV3-1/TRBV3-2
cdr3_nt: TGTGCCAGCAGCCTAACTAGCGGCGGGGGAGAGACCCAGTACTTC
cdr3_aa: CASSLTSGGGETQYF

d_call: TRBD2
clone_size: once
j_call: TRBJ2-4
v_call: TRBV15
cdr3_nt: TGTGCCACCAGCAGGGGAGCGGGATATCCCATTCAGTACTTC
cdr3_aa: CATSRGAGYPIQYF

d_call: TRBD1
clone_size: NA
j_call: TRBJ1-5
v_call: TRBV19
cdr3_nt: TGTGCCAGTGGGGCGACAGGGGATCAGCCCCAGCATTTT
cdr3_aa: CASGATGDQPQHF

d_call: TRBD1
clone_size: few
j_call: TRBJ2-7
v_call: TRBV4-2
cdr3_nt: TGTGCCAGCAGCCAGACCCTAGGACAGGGGAGATCCGAGCAGTACTTC
cdr3_aa: CASSQTLGQGRSEQYF

d_call: NA
clone_size: NA
j_call: TRBJ2-2
v_call: TRBV19
cdr3_nt: TGTGCCAGTAGGAAACTCAGGGGAGAGGGCACCGGGGAGCTGTTTTTT
cdr3_aa: CASRKLRGEGTGELFF

d_call: NA
clone_size: NA
j_call: TRBJ1-4
v_call: TRBV7-9
cdr3_nt: TGTGCCAGCAGCTTAGTGACTTCGGGGGGTGAAAAACTGTTTTTT
cdr3_aa: CASSLVTSGGEKLFF

d_call: NA
clone_size: NA
j_call: TRBJ1-1
v_call: TRBV19
cdr3_nt: TGTGCCAGTAGTCTGACAAGAAACACTGAAGCTTTCTTT
cdr3_aa: CASSLTRNTEAFF

d_call: NA
clone_size: NA
j_call: TRBJ2-2
v_call: TRBV27
cdr3_nt: TGTGCCAGCAGTTCTCGGGACGTTGGGAGGGGGGAGCTGTTTTTT
cdr3_aa: CASSSRDVGRGELFF

d_call: NA
clone_size: few
j_call: TRBJ1-4
v_call: TRBV6-5
cdr3_nt: TGTGCCAGCAGTTACACAAGACAGCAGCGCAGACTGTTTTTT
cdr3_aa: CASSYTRQQRRLFF

d_call: NA
clone_size: NA
j_call: TRBJ2-3
v_call: TRBV6-5
cdr3_nt: TGTGCCAGCAGTCTTGACGGGTTTAGCACAGATACGCAGTATTTT
cdr3_aa: CASSLDGFSTDTQYF

d_call: NA
clone_size: NA
j_call: TRBJ1-2
v_call: TRBV9
cdr3_nt: TGTGCCAGCAGCGTAGCGTCGGGAGTATTTGGCTACACCTTC
cdr3_aa: CASSVASGVFGYTF

d_call: TRBD1
clone_size: NA
j_call: TRBJ2-6
v_call: TRBV9
cdr3_nt: TGTGCCAGCAGCAGGATTGGACAGGGGGAGGCCAACGTCCTGACTTTC
cdr3_aa: CASSRIGQGEANVLTF

d_call: TRBD2
clone_size: NA
j_call: TRBJ2-3
v_call: TRBV4-1
cdr3_nt: TGCGCCAGCAGCCAAGGGTTCACTAGCGGGAGAGGAGATACGCAGTATTTT
cdr3_aa: CASSQGFTSGRGDTQYF

d_call: NA
clone_size: NA
j_call: TRBJ1-6
v_call: TRBV7-6
cdr3_nt: TGTGCCAGCAGCCCCCAACAGGGCGGAGCACCCGATTCACCCCTCCACTTT
cdr3_aa: CASSPQQGGAPDSPLHF